A selection of T cell receptor beta chains follows, all from one sample in a study of shared clonotypes between healthy human individuals. The protocol was immunoSEQ multiplex PCR, while the TCRdb copy is restricted to in-frame clones and leaves out a portion. This sample carries around 79,000 clones, about 64% of them seen once, and the ten largest clones take about 51%. Source material: memory CD8+ T cells sorted from blood. All receptors derive from a man aged 30 to 39 in good health. CDR3s leave out the opening cysteine and the closing phenylalanine or tryptophan. The D gene is left open where the match is weak.

TRBJ1-5,NA,TRBV5-6,ASSSLRGASSNQPQH
TRBJ2-1,NA,TRBV10-1,ASSDPPVGEQF
TRBJ2-2,NA,TRBV29-1,SVMNTGELF
TRBJ2-2,NA,TRBV10-2,ASSSETGELF
TRBJ2-1,TRBD2,TRBV4-2,ASSSRAAGVSYNEQF
TRBJ2-2,TRBD1,TRBV9,ARRGRRRTGELF
TRBJ2-6,NA,TRBV5-6,ASGGDRDSSGANVLT
TRBJ2-7,NA,TRBV5-5,ASSFGYSYEQY
TRBJ2-5,NA,TRBV14,ASSQDGTQY
TRBJ2-5,NA,TRBV29-1,SVEFRRTQY
TRBJ2-7,NA,TRBV5-5,ASSTPSGGNYEQY
TRBJ2-7,TRBD2,TRBV7-2,ASSLGGLETESYEQY
TRBJ1-1,NA,TRBV5-1,ASSLRTMNTEAF
TRBJ2-1,NA,TRBV5-1,ASSSIGYGKVNEQF
TRBJ2-1,TRBD2,TRBV6-6,ASSYSLAANYNEQF
TRBJ2-1,NA,TRBV4-1,ASSQDLVGRNEQF
TRBJ2-3,NA,TRBV2,ASNTPGFGTQY
TRBJ1-5,NA,TRBV7-6,ASSLKPEYSNQPQH
TRBJ2-5,TRBD2,TRBV7-7,ASSSGTKQETQY
TRBJ2-1,NA,TRBV6-6,ASSPAGNEQF
TRBJ1-4,NA,TRBV29-1,SVGLGGEKLF
TRBJ1-5,NA,TRBV7-8,ASSLGEGFQPQH
TRBJ2-2,TRBD2,TRBV7-2,ASSLTSAMTSGPGELF
TRBJ2-6,TRBD1,TRBV19,ASHQNDRGAGSGANVLT
TRBJ1-2,NA,TRBV6-1,ASSPTMGGGYGYT
TRBJ2-7,NA,TRBV10-3,ATSGQTYEQY
TRBJ2-5,NA,TRBV11-2,ASSPLGGVEKTQY
TRBJ2-2,NA,TRBV9,ASSMGGLNTGELF
TRBJ2-3,NA,TRBV7-8,ASSLSGARGHTDTQY